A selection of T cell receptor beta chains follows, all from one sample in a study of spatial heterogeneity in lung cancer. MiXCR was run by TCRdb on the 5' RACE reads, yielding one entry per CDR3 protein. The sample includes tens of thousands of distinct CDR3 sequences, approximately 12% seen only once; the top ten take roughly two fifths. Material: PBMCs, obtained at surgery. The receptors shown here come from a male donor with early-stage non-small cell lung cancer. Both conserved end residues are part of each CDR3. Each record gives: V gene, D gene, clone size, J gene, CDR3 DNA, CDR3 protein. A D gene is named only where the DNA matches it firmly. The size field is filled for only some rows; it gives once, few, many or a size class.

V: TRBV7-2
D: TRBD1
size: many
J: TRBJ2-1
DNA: TGTGCCAGCAGACCGGGACAGGGTTGGAATGAGCAGTTCTTC
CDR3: CASRPGQGWNEQFF

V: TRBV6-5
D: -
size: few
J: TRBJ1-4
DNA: TGTGCCAGCAGGAGGGACGGGGGGCAGGATGAAAAACTGTTTTTT
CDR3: CASRRDGGQDEKLFF

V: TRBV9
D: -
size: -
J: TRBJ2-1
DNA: TGTGCCAGCAGTGTTATCGCGGAGACCTACAATGAGCAGTTCTTC
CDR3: CASSVIAETYNEQFF

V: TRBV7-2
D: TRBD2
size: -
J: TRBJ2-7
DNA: TGTGCCAGCAGCTCTTTTAGCGGGAGCGGGGCCTACGAGCAGTACTTC
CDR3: CASSSFSGSGAYEQYF

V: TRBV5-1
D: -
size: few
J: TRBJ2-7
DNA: TGCGCCAGCAGCTTGGATCGGACACGGTTTTACGAGCAGTACTTC
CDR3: CASSLDRTRFYEQYF

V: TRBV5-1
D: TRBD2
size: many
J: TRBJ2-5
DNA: TGCGCCAGCAGCTGGACTAGCGGGGGACAAGAGACCCAGTACTTC
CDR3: CASSWTSGGQETQYF

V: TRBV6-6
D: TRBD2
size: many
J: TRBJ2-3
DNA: TGTGCCAGCAGTGACGGGGGGTTTTCAGATACGCAGTATTTT
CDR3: CASSDGGFSDTQYF

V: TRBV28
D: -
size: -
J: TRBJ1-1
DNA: TGTGCCAGCAGTTTAGGAGGGGCCCACACTGAAGCTTTCTTT
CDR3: CASSLGGAHTEAFF

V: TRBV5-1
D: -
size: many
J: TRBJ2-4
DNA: TGCGCCAGCAGCTCCGTGGACAATAAAAACATTCAGTACTTC
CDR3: CASSSVDNKNIQYF

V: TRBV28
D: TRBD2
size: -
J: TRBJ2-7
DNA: TGTGCCAGCAGTTTCGGGACTAGCGGGACCTACGAGCAGTACTTC
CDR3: CASSFGTSGTYEQYF

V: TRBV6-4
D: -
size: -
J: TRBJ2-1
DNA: TGTGCCAGCAGTGATAGACCGGGACCAAGTGAGCAGTTCTTC
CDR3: CASSDRPGPSEQFF

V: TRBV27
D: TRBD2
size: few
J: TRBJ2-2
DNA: TGTGCCAGCAGTTTTAGGGGACCGGGACTAGCGGGAGTCCCGAACACCGGGGAGCTGTTTTTT
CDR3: CASSFRGPGLAGVPNTGELFF

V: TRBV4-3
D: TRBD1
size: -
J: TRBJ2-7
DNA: TGCGCCAGCAGCCAAGATCGCGCAGGGGGCATATACGAGCAGTACTTC
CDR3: CASSQDRAGGIYEQYF

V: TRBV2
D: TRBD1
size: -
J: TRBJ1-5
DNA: TGTGCCAGCACCGAGGGGGCGTTAACCCCCCAGCATTTT
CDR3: CASTEGALTPQHF

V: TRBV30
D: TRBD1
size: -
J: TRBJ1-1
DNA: TGTGCCTGGAGCGAAGACAGGGGCTGGAACACTGAAGCTTTCTTT
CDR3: CAWSEDRGWNTEAFF

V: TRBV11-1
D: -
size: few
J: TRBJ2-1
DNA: TGTGCCAGCACCGCGGGGTCATTGGGGGGCTCCTACAATGAGCAGTTCTTC
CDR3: CASTAGSLGGSYNEQFF

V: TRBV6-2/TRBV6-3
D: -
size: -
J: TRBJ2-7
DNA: TGTGCCAGCAGCCCAATCGACCCTGGCTTGGACGAGCAGTACTTC
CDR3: CASSPIDPGLDEQYF

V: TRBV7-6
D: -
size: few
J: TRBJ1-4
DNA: TGTGCCAGCAGCCCGGTCCCTAATGAAAAACTGTTTTTT
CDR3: CASSPVPNEKLFF

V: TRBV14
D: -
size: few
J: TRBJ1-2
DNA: TGTGCCAGCAGCCAAGATCGCGGCAGGGCCTATGGCTACACCTTC
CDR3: CASSQDRGRAYGYTF

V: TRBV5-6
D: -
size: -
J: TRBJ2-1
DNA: TGTGCCAGCAGCTTGTGGGTGCTAACCTACAATGAGCAGTTCTTC
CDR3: CASSLWVLTYNEQFF

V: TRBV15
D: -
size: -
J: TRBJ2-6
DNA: TGTGCCACCTCAGACCTAAGCTCTGGGGCCAACGTCCTGACTTTC
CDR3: CATSDLSSGANVLTF

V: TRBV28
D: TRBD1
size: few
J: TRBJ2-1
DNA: TGTGCCAGCAAAGACGACAGGGGGCCACCCTACAATGAGCAGTTCTTC
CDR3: CASKDDRGPPYNEQFF